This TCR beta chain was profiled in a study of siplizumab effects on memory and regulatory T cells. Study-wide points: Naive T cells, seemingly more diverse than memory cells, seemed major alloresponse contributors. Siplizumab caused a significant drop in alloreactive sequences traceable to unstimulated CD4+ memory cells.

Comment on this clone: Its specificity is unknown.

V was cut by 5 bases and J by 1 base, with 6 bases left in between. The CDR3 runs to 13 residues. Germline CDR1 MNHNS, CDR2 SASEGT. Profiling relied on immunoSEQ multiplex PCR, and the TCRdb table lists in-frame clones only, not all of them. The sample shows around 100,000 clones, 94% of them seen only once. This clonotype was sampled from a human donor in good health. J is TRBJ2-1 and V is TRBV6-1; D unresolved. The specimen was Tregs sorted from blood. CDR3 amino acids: CASSFVSYNEQFF. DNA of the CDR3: TGTGCCAGCAGTTTTGTTTCCTACAATGAGCAGTTCTTC.